A selection of T cell receptor beta chains follows, all from one sample in a study of beta chain features in type 1 diabetes. Libraries were prepared by immunoSEQ multiplex PCR; TCRdb keeps only in-frame clonotypes and omits some of them. In the table there are fewer than 900,000 clones, 15% to 20% of which are singletons. Sequenced: naive CD4+ T cells from blood. Receptor source: a woman aged 18-30 years in good health. Both conserved end residues are part of each CDR3. The order of the fields is V gene, D gene, clone size, J gene, CDR3 protein, CDR3 DNA. A D gene is named only where the DNA matches it firmly. Some rows have no size entry. The others give once, few or many, or a class for an expanded clone.

v_gene: TRBV27
d_gene: TRBD1
abundance: NA
j_gene: TRBJ1-3
CDR3aa: CASSPLRTGAPGNTIYF
CDR3nt: TGTGCCAGCAGTCCACTTCGGACAGGGGCTCCTGGAAACACCATATATTTT

v_gene: TRBV29-1
d_gene: TRBD2
abundance: few
j_gene: TRBJ2-3
CDR3aa: CSVSRTSGVTDTQYF
CDR3nt: TGCAGCGTTTCCAGGACTAGCGGAGTGACAGATACGCAGTATTTT

v_gene: TRBV28
d_gene: NA
abundance: NA
j_gene: TRBJ1-3
CDR3aa: CASSLTYPSGNTIYF
CDR3nt: TGTGCCAGCAGTTTAACGTACCCCTCTGGAAACACCATATATTTT

v_gene: TRBV5-8
d_gene: TRBD2
abundance: few
j_gene: TRBJ2-1
CDR3aa: CASSLLAAYNEQFF
CDR3nt: TGTGCCAGCAGCTTACTAGCGGCCTACAATGAGCAGTTCTTC

v_gene: TRBV7-9
d_gene: NA
abundance: NA
j_gene: TRBJ1-2
CDR3aa: CASSPGGGAGYGYTF
CDR3nt: TGTGCCAGCAGCCCCGGTGGGGGGGCGGGCTATGGCTACACCTTC

v_gene: TRBV27
d_gene: TRBD2
abundance: NA
j_gene: TRBJ2-3
CDR3aa: CASSLAGETDTQYF
CDR3nt: TGTGCCAGCAGTTTAGCGGGAGAAACAGATACGCAGTATTTT

v_gene: TRBV29-1
d_gene: TRBD2
abundance: few
j_gene: TRBJ2-1
CDR3aa: CSVEGAGGYNEQFF
CDR3nt: TGCAGCGTTGAAGGGGCGGGGGGATACAATGAGCAGTTCTTC

v_gene: TRBV5-1
d_gene: TRBD2
abundance: NA
j_gene: TRBJ2-5
CDR3aa: CASSLLADLQETQYF
CDR3nt: TGCGCCAGCAGCTTACTAGCGGATCTCCAAGAGACCCAGTACTTC

v_gene: TRBV4-2
d_gene: TRBD1
abundance: few
j_gene: TRBJ1-2
CDR3aa: CASSQTSDRDNYGYTF
CDR3nt: TGTGCCAGCAGCCAAACGTCGGACAGGGATAACTATGGCTACACCTTC

v_gene: TRBV10-3
d_gene: NA
abundance: NA
j_gene: TRBJ2-7
CDR3aa: CAITRDIGYEQYF
CDR3nt: TGTGCCATCACCAGGGACATCGGATACGAGCAGTACTTC

v_gene: TRBV5-6
d_gene: TRBD2
abundance: NA
j_gene: TRBJ2-1
CDR3aa: CASGLSGEGQFF
CDR3nt: TGTGCCAGCGGGCTATCCGGGGAGGGGCAGTTCTTC

v_gene: TRBV9
d_gene: NA
abundance: NA
j_gene: TRBJ2-3
CDR3aa: CASSSHGGTDTQYF
CDR3nt: TGTGCCAGCAGCTCTCACGGGGGAACAGATACGCAGTATTTT

v_gene: TRBV29-1
d_gene: TRBD2
abundance: NA
j_gene: TRBJ2-3
CDR3aa: CSVVGRASGSPDTQYF
CDR3nt: TGCAGCGTTGTCGGGAGGGCTAGCGGGAGCCCAGATACGCAGTATTTT

v_gene: TRBV7-3
d_gene: NA
abundance: few
j_gene: TRBJ2-3
CDR3aa: CASSGSGSTDTQYF
CDR3nt: TGTGCCAGCAGCGGAAGCGGGAGCACAGATACGCAGTATTTT

v_gene: TRBV7-2
d_gene: NA
abundance: NA
j_gene: TRBJ2-5
CDR3aa: CASSFKGVETQYF
CDR3nt: TGTGCCAGCAGCTTCAAAGGGGTTGAGACCCAGTACTTC

v_gene: TRBV11-2
d_gene: NA
abundance: few
j_gene: TRBJ2-1
CDR3aa: CASSLRWAQGKNEQFF
CDR3nt: TGTGCCAGCAGCTTAAGATGGGCGCAGGGGAAGAATGAGCAGTTCTTC

v_gene: TRBV4-3
d_gene: NA
abundance: NA
j_gene: TRBJ2-7
CDR3aa: CASSQHPYEQYF
CDR3nt: TGCGCCAGCAGCCAACACCCCTACGAGCAGTACTTC

v_gene: TRBV6-6
d_gene: NA
abundance: NA
j_gene: TRBJ2-2
CDR3aa: CATTQEGNTGELFF
CDR3nt: TGTGCCACAACCCAGGAAGGGAACACCGGGGAGCTGTTTTTT

v_gene: TRBV7-2
d_gene: TRBD2
abundance: NA
j_gene: TRBJ2-1
CDR3aa: CASSLVGGRAYNEQFF
CDR3nt: TGTGCCAGCAGCTTAGTGGGCGGGAGGGCCTACAATGAGCAGTTCTTC

v_gene: TRBV15
d_gene: TRBD2
abundance: few
j_gene: TRBJ2-7
CDR3aa: CATSREGSGSYEQYF
CDR3nt: TGTGCCACCAGCAGAGAAGGTAGCGGGAGCTACGAGCAGTACTTC

v_gene: TRBV2
d_gene: NA
abundance: few
j_gene: TRBJ2-7
CDR3aa: CASSQSRVVDEQYF
CDR3nt: TGTGCCAGCAGCCAATCCCGAGTGGTCGACGAGCAGTACTTC

v_gene: TRBV28
d_gene: TRBD1
abundance: few
j_gene: TRBJ2-5
CDR3aa: CASSPGTGFGETQYF
CDR3nt: TGTGCCAGCAGTCCGGGGACAGGGTTCGGAGAGACCCAGTACTTC

v_gene: TRBV27
d_gene: NA
abundance: NA
j_gene: TRBJ1-1
CDR3aa: CASRDRMGATEAFF
CDR3nt: TGTGCCAGCAGAGACAGAATGGGGGCCACTGAAGCTTTCTTT

v_gene: TRBV5-1
d_gene: NA
abundance: NA
j_gene: TRBJ1-2
CDR3aa: CASSLGDRNYGYTF
CDR3nt: TGCGCCAGCAGCTTGGGCGACAGGAACTATGGCTACACCTTC

v_gene: TRBV6-6
d_gene: NA
abundance: NA
j_gene: TRBJ1-2
CDR3aa: CASSYNGRFQTHGYTF
CDR3nt: TGTGCCAGCAGTTACAATGGACGGTTCCAGACGCATGGCTACACCTTC

v_gene: TRBV6-5
d_gene: TRBD1
abundance: few
j_gene: TRBJ1-1
CDR3aa: CATGQGRNTEAFF
CDR3nt: TGTGCCACCGGACAGGGGAGGAACACTGAAGCTTTCTTT

v_gene: TRBV28
d_gene: NA
abundance: NA
j_gene: TRBJ2-7
CDR3aa: CATVRPGAPYEQYF
CDR3nt: TGTGCCACCGTCCGGCCGGGGGCCCCCTACGAGCAGTACTTC

v_gene: TRBV11-1
d_gene: NA
abundance: few
j_gene: TRBJ2-5
CDR3aa: CASSSGTPQETQYF
CDR3nt: TGTGCCAGCAGCTCCGGGACACCACAAGAGACCCAGTACTTC

v_gene: TRBV29-1
d_gene: NA
abundance: NA
j_gene: TRBJ1-5
CDR3aa: CSARTQGNQPQHF
CDR3nt: TGCAGCGCCCGCACACAGGGAAATCAGCCCCAGCATTTT

v_gene: TRBV18
d_gene: TRBD1
abundance: few
j_gene: TRBJ1-3
CDR3aa: CASSPGQASGNTIYF
CDR3nt: TGTGCCAGCTCACCAGGACAGGCCTCTGGAAACACCATATATTTT

v_gene: TRBV19
d_gene: TRBD1
abundance: few
j_gene: TRBJ1-5
CDR3aa: CASSDSGTGLNQPQHF
CDR3nt: TGTGCCAGTAGCGACTCCGGGACAGGGCTCAATCAGCCCCAGCATTTT

v_gene: TRBV28
d_gene: NA
abundance: NA
j_gene: TRBJ2-1
CDR3aa: CASVRTSYNEQFF
CDR3nt: TGTGCCAGCGTGCGGACCTCCTACAATGAGCAGTTCTTC

v_gene: TRBV7-9
d_gene: TRBD1
abundance: few
j_gene: TRBJ1-4
CDR3aa: CASSLEGTATNEKLFF
CDR3nt: TGTGCCAGCAGCTTGGAGGGGACAGCTACTAATGAAAAACTGTTTTTT

v_gene: TRBV16
d_gene: NA
abundance: NA
j_gene: TRBJ1-1
CDR3aa: CASSHGYTEAFF
CDR3nt: TGTGCCAGCAGCCACGGTTACACTGAAGCTTTCTTT

v_gene: TRBV10-3
d_gene: TRBD2
abundance: few
j_gene: TRBJ2-7
CDR3aa: CAISGFGLAASSGEQYF
CDR3nt: TGTGCCATCAGTGGATTTGGACTAGCGGCCTCCTCCGGCGAGCAGTACTTC

v_gene: TRBV7-2
d_gene: NA
abundance: NA
j_gene: TRBJ1-1
CDR3aa: CASSLGVNLVTEAFF
CDR3nt: TGTGCCAGCAGCTTGGGGGTTAATTTGGTTACTGAAGCTTTCTTT

v_gene: TRBV28
d_gene: NA
abundance: few
j_gene: TRBJ2-1
CDR3aa: CASSAAYYNEQFF
CDR3nt: TGTGCCAGCAGTGCAGCTTATTACAATGAGCAGTTCTTC

v_gene: TRBV4-2
d_gene: TRBD2
abundance: few
j_gene: TRBJ2-2
CDR3aa: CASSQGFPGGSGELFF
CDR3nt: TGTGCCAGCAGCCAAGGTTTCCCGGGAGGATCCGGGGAGCTGTTTTTT

v_gene: TRBV15
d_gene: NA
abundance: NA
j_gene: TRBJ2-7
CDR3aa: CATSRELYPYEQYF
CDR3nt: TGTGCCACCAGCAGAGAACTATATCCCTACGAGCAGTACTTC

v_gene: TRBV21-1
d_gene: NA
abundance: few
j_gene: TRBJ2-7
CDR3aa: CASGGQLVDSYEQYF
CDR3nt: TGTGCCAGCGGGGGACAGTTGGTCGACTCCTACGAGCAGTACTTC

v_gene: TRBV5-5
d_gene: TRBD1
abundance: NA
j_gene: TRBJ1-2
CDR3aa: CASSLGQGVMGGYTF
CDR3nt: TGTGCCAGCAGCTTGGGGCAGGGGGTCATGGGTGGCTACACCTTC

v_gene: TRBV9
d_gene: NA
abundance: NA
j_gene: TRBJ2-7
CDR3aa: CASGVPRTGQTYEQYF
CDR3nt: TGTGCCAGCGGCGTACCCAGGACGGGACAAACGTACGAGCAGTACTTC

v_gene: TRBV5-1
d_gene: TRBD2
abundance: NA
j_gene: TRBJ2-1
CDR3aa: CASSHRTSGSKGSSYNEQFF
CDR3nt: TGCGCCAGCAGCCACCGGACTAGCGGGAGCAAGGGAAGCTCCTACAATGAGCAGTTCTTC

v_gene: TRBV28
d_gene: NA
abundance: few
j_gene: TRBJ2-7
CDR3aa: CASSSGSRGNEQYF
CDR3nt: TGTGCCAGCAGTTCCGGGTCCCGAGGCAACGAGCAGTACTTC

v_gene: TRBV28
d_gene: TRBD1
abundance: few
j_gene: TRBJ1-4
CDR3aa: CASSTPGTGNEKLFF
CDR3nt: TGTGCCAGCAGCACCCCCGGGACAGGGAACGAAAAACTGTTTTTT